This T cell receptor beta chain was captured by sequencing in a study of blood T cell repertoires in COVID-19. Authors' methods: Amplification of reference gene primers was used by the study to estimate nucleated cell counts. The table came from immunoSEQ multiplex PCR; TCRdb's copy has only in-frame clones and leaves some out. For V, J and clone size, that table is used; D and trimming come from the DNA. The data contain 4,000 to 5,500 clones, about 91% of them singletons. Germline CDR1 reads MNHNY; CDR2 reads SVGAGI (reference sequence). V lost 0 bases and J 5 bases, leaving 11 bases between the germline ends. CDR3 size: 14 residues.

The specimen sequenced was peripheral blood. The rearrangement links TRBV6-6 to TRBJ2-7; D may be TRBD2 (5 bases). The TCR was taken from a man between 65 and 79 years old with COVID-19, enrolled during active disease. For the CDR3, the DNA is TGTGCCAGCAGTTACTCGGGAGCAGCAAACGAGCAGTACTTC. This gives the protein CASSYSGAANEQYF.